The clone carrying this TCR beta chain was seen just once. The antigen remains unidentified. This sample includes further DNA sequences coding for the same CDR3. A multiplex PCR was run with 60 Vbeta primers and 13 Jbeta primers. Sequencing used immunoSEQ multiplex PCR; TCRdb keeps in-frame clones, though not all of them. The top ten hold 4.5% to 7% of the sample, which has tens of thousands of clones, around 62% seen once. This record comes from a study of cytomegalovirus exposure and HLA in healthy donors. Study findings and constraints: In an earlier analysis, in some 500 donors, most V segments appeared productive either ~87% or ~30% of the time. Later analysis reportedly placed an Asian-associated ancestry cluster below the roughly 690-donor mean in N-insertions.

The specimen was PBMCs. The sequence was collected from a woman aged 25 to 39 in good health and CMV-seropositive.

For the CDR3, the DNA is TGTGCCAGCAACAAACAGGGTCAAAACACTGAAGCTTTCTTT. It yields the protein CASNKQGQNTEAFF. This chain connects TRBV6-6 to TRBJ1-1; D possibly corresponds to TRBD1 (6 bases). Germline-derived CDR1 and CDR2 are MNHNY and SVGAGI (reference sequence). The CDR3 length is 14 residues. The ends were cut back, 7 bases at V and 2 bases at J, with 14 bases in the middle.